Listed here are 17 T cell receptor beta chains from one sample, sequenced in a study of blood T cell repertoires in COVID-19. The table came from immunoSEQ multiplex PCR; TCRdb's copy has only in-frame clones and leaves some out. The sample records 150,000 to 200,000 clones, about 86% being singletons. Sample: peripheral blood. The source of these receptors is a man aged 50 to 59 with active or convalescent COVID-19.

This chain connects TRBV28 to TRBJ2-4, with 9 bases aligning to TRBD1. Per the germline V gene, CDR1 is MDHEN and CDR2 is SYDVKM. The CDR3 spans 15 residues. Trimming removed 5 bases from V and 4 bases from J; junction bases left unmatched: 6. The CDR3 DNA reads as TGTGCCAGCAGTCACCCCGGGACAGGGAAAAACATTCAGTACTTC. Translating gives CASSHPGTGKNIQYF.

This chain joins TRBV19 and TRBJ1-3, with D maybe TRBD1 (5 bases). This CDR3 has 15 residues. The germline V gene encodes CDR1 LNHDA and CDR2 SQIVND (reference sequence). Trimming pared 3 bases from V and 4 bases from J, leaving 13 bases between. CDR3 in amino acids: CASSITGTDGNTIYF. The CDR3 nucleotides are TGTGCCAGTAGTATCACCGGGACTGACGGAAACACCATATATTTT.

The V call is TRBV6-5, the J call TRBJ1-3; D is unresolved. Trimming stripped 6 bases from V and 0 bases from J, with 9 bases between. The CDR3 length is 14 residues. CDR1 is MNHEY and CDR2 is SVGAGI in the germline V gene. CDR3 nucleotide sequence: TGTGCCAGCAGGAGGGCCTTCTCTGGAAACACCATATATTTT. It encodes CASRRAFSGNTIYF.

The rearrangement links TRBV4-1 to TRBJ1-3; D remains ambiguous. V shed 1 base and J shed 0 bases, with 13 bases lying between them. CDR3 length equals 17 residues. Germline CDR1 is MGHRA and CDR2 is YSYEKL. CDR3 coding DNA: TGCGCCAGCAGCCAAGCCGGCTCAAGCGGCTCTGGAAACACCATATATTTT. Its protein is CASSQAGSSGSGNTIYF.

A few counts support this clone. This chain uses TRBV3-1 (or the pseudogene TRBV3-2) with TRBJ1-2; the D is unclear. CDR1 LGHDT and CDR2 YNNKEL come from the germline V gene (reference sequence). There are 15 residues in the CDR3. V lost 0 bases and J lost 4, with 12 bases in between. This chain's CDR3 is CASSQEEGLGYGYTF. CDR3 nucleotide sequence: TGTGCCAGCAGCCAAGAAGAGGGCCTGGGCTATGGCTACACCTTC.

This chain connects TRBV11-3 to TRBJ2-3, with D possibly matching TRBD1 (6 bases). There are 18 residues in the CDR3. The V and J ends lost 1 base and 2 bases respectively, with 19 bases between them. Germline CDR1 is SGHNT and CDR2 is YENEEA. CDR3: CASSLGRPGQGNTDTQYF. CDR3 coding DNA: TGTGCCAGCAGCTTAGGGAGACCTGGCCAGGGGAACACAGATACGCAGTATTTT.

The CDR3 is CASSPAGNYEQYF. CDR3 in DNA: TGTGCCAGCTCACCGGCAGGAAACTACGAGCAGTACTTC. V is TRBV18 and J is TRBJ2-7; D remains unclear. V dropped 3 bases and J dropped 3 bases, with 9 bases sitting between them. The length of the CDR3 is 13 residues. From germline, CDR1 is KGHSH and CDR2 LQKENI.

The sample holds one count of this clone. This chain joins TRBV9 and TRBJ2-1; 8 bases agree with TRBD1. This CDR3 is built from 17 residues. V lost 0 bases, J lost 4 bases, and 9 bases stayed unmatched. The germline gives CDR1 SGDLS, CDR2 YYNGEE. The CDR3: CASSVVPGGAQYNEQFF. In DNA, the CDR3 is TGTGCCAGCAGCGTAGTTCCAGGGGGCGCACAATACAATGAGCAGTTCTTC.

A few counts support this clone. The chain combines TRBV4-1 with TRBJ1-3, with D unresolved. Germline-derived CDR1 and CDR2 are MGHRA and YSYEKL. Trimming cost V 4 bases and J 4 bases, with 14 bases left between them. The CDR3 contains 15 residues. The CDR3 region is CASSPSLARGNTIYF. In DNA, the CDR3 is TGCGCCAGCAGCCCCTCCCTGGCCCGAGGAAACACCATATATTTT.

The rearrangement uses TRBV18 and TRBJ1-4; 12 positions match TRBD1. There are 15 residues in the CDR3. After removal of 6 bases from V and 8 bases from J, the junction contained 7 bases not matched to a gene. Per germline, CDR1 KGHSH and CDR2 LQKENI. The CDR3: CASSPSGTGGEKLFF. The CDR3 DNA reads TGTGCCAGCTCTCCCTCGGGGACAGGGGGCGAAAAACTGTTTTTT.

The V and J genes are TRBV5-6 and TRBJ2-5; 8 bases map to TRBD2. Looked up from germline, CDR1 is SGHDT and CDR2 is YYEEEE. The CDR3 runs 15 residues. The junction had 7 bases not matched to a gene; V was cut back by 1 base and J by 5 bases. The CDR3 is CASSLLGLAGETQYF. As DNA, the CDR3 is TGTGCCAGCAGCTTGTTAGGCCTAGCGGGCGAGACCCAGTACTTC.

V and J are TRBV27 and TRBJ1-6; 8 positions agree with TRBD1. The trim removed 3 bases at V and 7 bases at J, leaving 11 bases unmatched. There are 17 residues in the CDR3. Germline values: CDR1 MNHEY, CDR2 SMNVEV (reference sequence). The DNA of the CDR3 is TGTGCCAGCAGTTTGCGGACAGGGAGCATTGTAAATTCACCCCTCCACTTT. Protein product: CASSLRTGSIVNSPLHF.

This clone was observed a single time. The chain combines TRBV6-2 or TRBV6-3 with TRBJ1-2; D is possibly TRBD1 (5 bases). The germline V and J ends were trimmed by 1 base and 8 bases, with 11 bases remaining between them. CDR3 length equals 13 residues. Looked up from germline, CDR1 is MNHEY and CDR2 is SVGEGT. The CDR3 sequence: CASSYLDIEGYTF. The CDR3 DNA reads TGTGCCAGCAGTTACTTGGACATAGAAGGCTACACCTTC.

The V and J genes are TRBV5-6 and TRBJ2-1; 10 bases are a match to TRBD1. Germline CDR1 is SGHDT and CDR2 is YYEEEE. The CDR3 covers 16 residues. V gave up 0 bases and J gave up 7 bases; unmatched junction bases: 7. The CDR3 sequence is CASSLAGTGVGNEQFF. The CDR3, as DNA: TGTGCCAGCAGCTTGGCCGGGACAGGGGTAGGGAATGAGCAGTTCTTC.

The chain links TRBV7-9 to TRBJ1-2; no definite D call. The V gene lost 1 base and the J gene lost 8 bases, with 11 bases spanning the gap. Germline values: CDR1 SEHNR, CDR2 FQNEAQ (reference sequence). The CDR3 length is 13 residues. The CDR3 DNA follows: TGTGCCAGCAGCTTAGTGCTGGGAGGGGGCTACACCTTC. It encodes CASSLVLGGGYTF.

The chain couples TRBV29-1 to TRBJ1-5; 7 nucleotides agree with TRBD1. Germline values: CDR1 SQVTM, CDR2 ANQGSEA. CDR3 length: 14 residues. V gave up 4 bases and J gave up 1 base; unmatched junction bases: 4. For the CDR3, the DNA is TGCAGCGTTGGCAACAGGGGAAGCAATCAGCCCCAGCATTTT. Residues: CSVGNRGSNQPQHF.

This clone has only one observation. Other nucleotide sequences from this sample produce the same CDR3. The chain combines TRBV6-5 with TRBJ1-5; 7 bases match TRBD1. V lost 6 bases, J lost 1 base, and 3 bases stayed unmatched. CDR3 length equals 14 residues. Looked up from germline, CDR1 is MNHEY and CDR2 is SVGAGI. The CDR3, as DNA: TGTGCCAGCAGCAGGGGACAGAGCAATCAGCCCCAGCATTTT. It yields the protein CASSRGQSNQPQHF.